This T cell receptor beta chain was recorded in a study of blood T cell repertoires in COVID-19. As for the study in general: The origin of the acute and convalescent COVID-19 samples was the United States, Italy and Spain. Sample material is recorded as cDNA or gDNA derived from T cells, B-cell-depleted T cells, or PBMCs.

Assay: immunoSEQ multiplex PCR; the TCRdb copy retains only in-frame clones and omits some. The sample has about 120,000 clones, 80% to 90% seen once; the top ten hold 9% to 14%. The CDR3 is 13 amino acids. The V gene lost 3 bases and the J gene lost 3 bases, with 8 bases spanning the gap. Looked up from germline, CDR1 is SGHTA and CDR2 is FQGNSA. The sequence derives from a human donor in a cohort sampled during active COVID-19. J is TRBJ1-1 and V is TRBV7-2, with TRBD1 as a possible D gene (6 bases). Sequenced: peripheral blood. CDR3 protein: CASSFRTDTEAFF. The DNA of the CDR3 is TGTGCCAGCAGCTTTAGGACAGACACTGAAGCTTTCTTT.